The present entry profiles one T cell receptor beta chain with its context. The CDR3 contains 15 residues. Germline V lookup: CDR1 LGHDT, CDR2 YNNKEL (reference sequence). Trimming pared 0 bases from V and 1 base from J, leaving 10 bases between. These data belong to a study of blood T cell repertoires in COVID-19. About the research overall: The United States, Italy and Spain were the sources of the acute and convalescent COVID-19 samples. The cDNA or gDNA used as material had been derived from T cells, B-cell-depleted T cells, or PBMCs.

Source study methods: Reference gene primer amplification yielded estimated nucleated cell counts. TCRdb keeps only in-frame clones here, not all; method: immunoSEQ multiplex PCR. Clone size and V and J calls were adopted from that table, with D and trimming inferred from the DNA. The sample has 90,000 to 120,000 clones; 80% to 90% are singletons. This clonotype was sampled from a man in his forties with active or convalescent COVID-19. Sample: peripheral blood. The genes are TRBV3-1 (or the pseudogene TRBV3-2) and TRBJ2-7, with D possibly matching TRBD2 (6 bases). DNA for the CDR3: TGTGCCAGCAGCCAAGAGGGAGGCCAATCCTACGAGCAGTACTTC. As protein: CASSQEGGQSYEQYF.